This TCR beta chain appears in the sequencing data of a study of cytomegalovirus exposure and HLA in healthy donors. Primers: 60 Vbeta forward and 13 Jbeta reverse. TCRdb's copy holds only in-frame clones and misses some; the assay was immunoSEQ multiplex PCR. There are about 190,000 clones in the sample; approximately 80% occur only once, and around 2.1% lies in the top ten. This CDR3 comprises 21 residues. V gave up 7 bases and J gave up 0 bases; unmatched junction bases: 22. CDR1 and CDR2 from the germline V gene are SNHLY and FYNNEI. The TCR originated in a young woman in good health and CMV-seropositive. Sequenced: PBMCs. The chain carries TRBV2 and TRBJ2-1; the match to TRBD2 covers 9 bases. CDR3 bases: TGTGCCAGCATAAGAGGAGTAGCGGGGGCATTCTCTCTCAGCTCCTACAATGAGCAGTTCTTC. Protein product: CASIRGVAGAFSLSSYNEQFF.